The 4 T cell receptor beta chains given below trace back to one sample, sequenced in a study of blood T cells in healthy people across ages. With a J-beta primer mix and a sample-barcoded 5' primer, a second PCR ran about 6 to 11 cycles. TCRdb redid the calling of the 5' RACE reads with MiXCR, one entry per CDR3 protein. The data hold more than 900,000 distinct CDR3 sequences, with roughly 29% observed a single time. The data were also submitted as part of a second study, on T cells of mothers and their children.

Sequencing was carried out using blood. The source of these receptors is a middle-aged woman in good health.

The chain is built from TRBV25-1 and TRBJ2-3; 9 bases map to TRBD2. Per the germline V gene, CDR1 is MGHDK and CDR2 is SYGVNS. This CDR3 is built from 15 residues. Germline trimming cut 5 bases from V and 0 bases from J; bases unmatched to any gene: 3. In DNA form, the CDR3 reads TGTGCCAGCAGTAACGCGGGGGGGAGCACAGATACGCAGTATTTT. Amino acid sequence: CASSNAGGSTDTQYF. Using reference TRBV25-1 and TRBJ2-3 for the parts outside the CDR3, the full variable domain is EADIYQTPRYLVIGTGKKITLECSQTMGHDKMYWYQQDPGMELHLIHYSYGVNSTEKGDLSSESTVSRIRTEHFPLTLESARPSHTSQYLCASSNAGGSTDTQYFGPGTRLTVL.

The chain is built from TRBV12-3 or TRBV12-4 and TRBJ1-4, with D unclear. Trimming removed 3 bases from V and 5 bases from J, with 16 bases in between. The length of the CDR3 is 16 residues. The CDR3 is CASSFREGGLNEKLFF. The CDR3 region has the DNA TGTGCCAGCAGTTTTCGAGAGGGCGGCCTAAATGAAAAACTGTTTTTT.

This clonotype has just a few counts. The chain employs TRBV20-1 and TRBJ2-1, with D tentatively TRBD2 (5 bases). Trimming removed 5 bases at V and 0 bases at J, with 11 bases between. CDR3 length: 14 amino acids. Per the germline V gene, CDR1 is DFQATT and CDR2 is SNEGSKA (reference sequence). CDR3 sequence reads: CSARGLSSYNEQFF. The CDR3 nucleotides are TGCAGTGCTCGAGGGCTGAGCTCCTACAATGAGCAGTTCTTC.

V usage is TRBV28 and J usage is TRBJ2-1, with TRBD2 matching 8 bases. V shed 5 bases and J 4 bases; nucleotides not matched to a gene: 10. Germline V gene sequence: CDR1 MDHEN, CDR2 SYDVKM. This CDR3 spans 16 amino acids. The CDR3 coding sequence is TGTGCCAGCAGTCTCCGGGGGGGGTCTACGTACAATGAGCAGTTCTTC. This encodes CASSLRGGSTYNEQFF.